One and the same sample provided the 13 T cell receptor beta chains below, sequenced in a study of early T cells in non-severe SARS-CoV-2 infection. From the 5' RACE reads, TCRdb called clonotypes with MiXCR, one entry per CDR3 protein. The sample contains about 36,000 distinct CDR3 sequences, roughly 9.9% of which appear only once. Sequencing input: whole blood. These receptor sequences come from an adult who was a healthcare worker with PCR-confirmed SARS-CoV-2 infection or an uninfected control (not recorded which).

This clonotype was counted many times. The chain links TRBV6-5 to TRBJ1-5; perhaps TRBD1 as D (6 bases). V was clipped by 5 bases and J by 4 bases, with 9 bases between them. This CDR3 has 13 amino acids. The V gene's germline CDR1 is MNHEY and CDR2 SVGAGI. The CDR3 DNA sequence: TGTGCCAGCAGTAGACAGGCTAATCAGCCCCAGCATTTT. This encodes CASSRQANQPQHF.

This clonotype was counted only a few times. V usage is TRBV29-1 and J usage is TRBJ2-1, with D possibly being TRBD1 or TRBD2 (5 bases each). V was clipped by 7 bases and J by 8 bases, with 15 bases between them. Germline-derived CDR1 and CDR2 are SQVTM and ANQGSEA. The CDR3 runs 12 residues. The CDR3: CSGGQGLDEQFF. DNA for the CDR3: TGCAGCGGAGGGCAGGGTTTGGATGAGCAGTTCTTC.

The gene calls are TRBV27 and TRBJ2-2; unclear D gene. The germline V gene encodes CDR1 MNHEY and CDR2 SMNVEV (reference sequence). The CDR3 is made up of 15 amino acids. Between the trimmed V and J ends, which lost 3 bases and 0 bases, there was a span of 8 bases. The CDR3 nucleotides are TGTGCCAGCAGTTTGACACCCGCGAACACCGGGGAGCTGTTTTTT. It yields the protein CASSLTPANTGELFF.

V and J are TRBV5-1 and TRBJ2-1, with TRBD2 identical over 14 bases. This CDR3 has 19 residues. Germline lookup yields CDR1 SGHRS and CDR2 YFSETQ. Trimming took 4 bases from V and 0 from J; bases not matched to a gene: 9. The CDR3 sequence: CASSAGLAGGHSSYNEQFF. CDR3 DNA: TGCGCCAGCAGCGCAGGACTAGCGGGGGGCCATAGCTCCTACAATGAGCAGTTCTTC.

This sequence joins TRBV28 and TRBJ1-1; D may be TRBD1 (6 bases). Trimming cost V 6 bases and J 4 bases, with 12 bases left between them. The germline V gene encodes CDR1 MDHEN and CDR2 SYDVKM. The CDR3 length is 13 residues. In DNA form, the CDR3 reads TGTGCCAGCAGGGGTCAGGGGACCACTGAAGCTTTCTTT. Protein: CASRGQGTTEAFF.

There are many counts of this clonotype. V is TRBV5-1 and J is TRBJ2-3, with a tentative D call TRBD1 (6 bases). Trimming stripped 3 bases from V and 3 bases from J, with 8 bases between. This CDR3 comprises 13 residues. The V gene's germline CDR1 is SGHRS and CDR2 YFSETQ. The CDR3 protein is CASSSQGTDTQYF. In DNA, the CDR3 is TGCGCCAGCAGCTCACAGGGAACAGATACGCAGTATTTT.

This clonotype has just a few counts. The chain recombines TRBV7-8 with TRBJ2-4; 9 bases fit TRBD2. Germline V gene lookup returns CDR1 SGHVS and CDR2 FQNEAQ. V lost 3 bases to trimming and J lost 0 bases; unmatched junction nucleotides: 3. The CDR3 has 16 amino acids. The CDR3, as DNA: TGTGCCAGCAGCTTTGCGGGGGGGTTAGCCAAAAACATTCAGTACTTC. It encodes CASSFAGGLAKNIQYF.

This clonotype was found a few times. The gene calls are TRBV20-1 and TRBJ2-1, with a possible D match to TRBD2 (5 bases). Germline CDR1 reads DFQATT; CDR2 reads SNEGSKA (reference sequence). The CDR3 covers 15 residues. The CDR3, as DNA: TGCAGCATCCATAGTAAGCGGCCCTGGGGCAATGAGCAGTTCTTC. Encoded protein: CSIHSKRPWGNEQFF.

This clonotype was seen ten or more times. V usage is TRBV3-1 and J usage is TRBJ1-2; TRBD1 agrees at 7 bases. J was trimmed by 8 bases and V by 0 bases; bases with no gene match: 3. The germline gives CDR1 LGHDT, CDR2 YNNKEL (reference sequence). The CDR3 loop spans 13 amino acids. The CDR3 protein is CASSQEGGKGYTF. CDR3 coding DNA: TGTGCCAGCAGCCAAGAAGGGGGCAAAGGCTACACCTTC. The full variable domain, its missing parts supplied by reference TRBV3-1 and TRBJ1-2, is DTAVSQTPKYLVTQMGNDKSIKCEQNLGHDTMYWYKQDSKKFLKIMFSYNNKELIINETVPNRFSPKSPDKAHLNLHINSLELGDSAVYFCASSQEGGKGYTFGSGTRLTVV.

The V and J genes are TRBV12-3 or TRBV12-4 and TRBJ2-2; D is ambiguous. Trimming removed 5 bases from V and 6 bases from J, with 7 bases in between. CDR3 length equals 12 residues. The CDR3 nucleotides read TGTGCCAGCAGTATAGAGGCCGGGGAGCTGTTTTTT. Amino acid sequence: CASSIEAGELFF.

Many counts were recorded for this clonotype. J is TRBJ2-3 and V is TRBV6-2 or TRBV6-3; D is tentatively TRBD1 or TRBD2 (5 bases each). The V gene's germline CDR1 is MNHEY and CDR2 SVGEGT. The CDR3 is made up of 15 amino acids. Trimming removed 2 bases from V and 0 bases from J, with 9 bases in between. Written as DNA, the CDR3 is TGTGCCAGCAGTTACCAGGGACGGAGCACAGATACGCAGTATTTT. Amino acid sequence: CASSYQGRSTDTQYF.

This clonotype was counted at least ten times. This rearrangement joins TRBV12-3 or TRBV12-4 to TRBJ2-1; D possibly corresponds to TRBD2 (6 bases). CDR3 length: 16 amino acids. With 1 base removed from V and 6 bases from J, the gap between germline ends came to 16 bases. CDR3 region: CASSLGWGDPTNEQFF. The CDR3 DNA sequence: TGTGCCAGCAGTTTAGGGTGGGGGGACCCTACCAATGAGCAGTTCTTC.

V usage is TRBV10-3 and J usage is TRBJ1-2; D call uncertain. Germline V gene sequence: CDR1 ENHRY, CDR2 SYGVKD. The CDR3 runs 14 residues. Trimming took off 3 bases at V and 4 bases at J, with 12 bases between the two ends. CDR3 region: CAISDSTDGYGYTF. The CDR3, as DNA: TGTGCCATCAGTGACTCGACGGATGGCTATGGCTACACCTTC.